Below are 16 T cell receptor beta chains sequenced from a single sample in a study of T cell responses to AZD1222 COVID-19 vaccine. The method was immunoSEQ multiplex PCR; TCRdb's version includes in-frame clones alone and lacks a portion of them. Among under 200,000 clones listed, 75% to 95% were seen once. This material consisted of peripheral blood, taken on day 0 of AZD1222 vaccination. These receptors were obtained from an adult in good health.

The CDR3 region is CASSLVGTGGRENIQYF. DNA for the CDR3: TGTGCCAGCAGCTTAGTAGGTACAGGGGGCAGGGAAAACATTCAGTACTTC. The rearrangement joins TRBV7-9 to TRBJ2-4, with 9 bases identical to TRBD1. Germline V gives CDR1 SEHNR, CDR2 FQNEAQ (reference sequence). The CDR3 has 17 residues. V shed 1 base and J 5 bases; nucleotides not matched to a gene: 9.

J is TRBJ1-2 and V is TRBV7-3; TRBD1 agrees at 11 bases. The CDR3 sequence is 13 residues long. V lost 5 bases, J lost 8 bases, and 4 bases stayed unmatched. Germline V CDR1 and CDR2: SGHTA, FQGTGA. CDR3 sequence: CASSQDRGRGYTF. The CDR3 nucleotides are TGTGCCAGCAGCCAGGACAGGGGGCGAGGCTACACCTTC.

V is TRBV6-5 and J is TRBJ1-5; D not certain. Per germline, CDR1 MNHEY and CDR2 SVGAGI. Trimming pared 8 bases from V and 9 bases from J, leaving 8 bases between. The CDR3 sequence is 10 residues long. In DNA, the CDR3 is TGTGCCAGCCGAATGGGGCCCCAGCATTTT. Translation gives CASRMGPQHF.

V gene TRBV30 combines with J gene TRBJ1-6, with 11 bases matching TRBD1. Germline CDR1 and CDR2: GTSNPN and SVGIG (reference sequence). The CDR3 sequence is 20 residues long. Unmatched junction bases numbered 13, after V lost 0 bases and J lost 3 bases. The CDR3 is CAWSVPTGTGGRGYNSPLHF. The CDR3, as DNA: TGTGCCTGGAGTGTCCCCACCGGGACAGGGGGAAGGGGCTATAATTCACCCCTCCACTTT.

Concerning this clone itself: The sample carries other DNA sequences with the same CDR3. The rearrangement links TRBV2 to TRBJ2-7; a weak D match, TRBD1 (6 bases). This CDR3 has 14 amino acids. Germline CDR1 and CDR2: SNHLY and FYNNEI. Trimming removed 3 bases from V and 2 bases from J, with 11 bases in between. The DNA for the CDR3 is TGTGCCAGCAGTGAGCAGGGGTCAACCTACGAGCAGTACTTC. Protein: CASSEQGSTYEQYF.

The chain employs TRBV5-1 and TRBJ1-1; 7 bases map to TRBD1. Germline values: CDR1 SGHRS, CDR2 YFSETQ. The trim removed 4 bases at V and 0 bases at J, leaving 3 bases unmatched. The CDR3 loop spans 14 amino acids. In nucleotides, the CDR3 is TGCGCCAGCAGCATTGACAGGGTGAACACTGAAGCTTTCTTT. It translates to CASSIDRVNTEAFF.

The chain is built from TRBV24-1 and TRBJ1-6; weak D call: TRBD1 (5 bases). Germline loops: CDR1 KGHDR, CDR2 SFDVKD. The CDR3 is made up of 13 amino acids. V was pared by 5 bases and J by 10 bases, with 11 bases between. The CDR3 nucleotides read TGTGCCACCAGTGTAACAGGCCAATCACCCCTCCACTTT. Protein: CATSVTGQSPLHF.

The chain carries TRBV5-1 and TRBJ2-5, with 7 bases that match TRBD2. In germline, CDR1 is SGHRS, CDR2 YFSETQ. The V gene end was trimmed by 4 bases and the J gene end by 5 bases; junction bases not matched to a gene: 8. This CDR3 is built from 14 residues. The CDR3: CASSNGLVGETQYF. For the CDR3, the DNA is TGCGCCAGCAGCAACGGACTAGTGGGGGAGACCCAGTACTTC.

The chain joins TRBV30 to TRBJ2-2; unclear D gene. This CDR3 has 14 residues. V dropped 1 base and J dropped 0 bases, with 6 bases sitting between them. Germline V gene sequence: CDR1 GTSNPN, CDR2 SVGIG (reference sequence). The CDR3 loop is CAWSAHTNTGELFF. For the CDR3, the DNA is TGTGCCTGGAGTGCGCATACGAACACCGGGGAGCTGTTTTTT.

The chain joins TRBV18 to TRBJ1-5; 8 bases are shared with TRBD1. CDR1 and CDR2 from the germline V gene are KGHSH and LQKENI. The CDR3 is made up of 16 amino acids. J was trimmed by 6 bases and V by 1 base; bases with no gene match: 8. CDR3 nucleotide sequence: TGTGCCAGCTCACCACTGGGGACAGGTCCGGGTCAGCCCCAGCATTTT. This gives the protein CASSPLGTGPGQPQHF.

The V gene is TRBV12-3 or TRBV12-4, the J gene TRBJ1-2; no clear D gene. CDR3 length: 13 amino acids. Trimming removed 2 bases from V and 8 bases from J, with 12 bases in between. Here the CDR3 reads CASSLRPSRGYTF. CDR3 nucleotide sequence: TGTGCCAGCAGTTTACGGCCAAGTCGGGGCTACACCTTC.

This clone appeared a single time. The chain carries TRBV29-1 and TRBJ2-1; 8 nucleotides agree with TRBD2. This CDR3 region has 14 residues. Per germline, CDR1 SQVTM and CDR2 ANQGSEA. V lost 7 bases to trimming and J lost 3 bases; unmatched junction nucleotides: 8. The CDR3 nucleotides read TGCAGCGGGACGGGACTAGGGGACTACAATGAGCAGTTCTTC. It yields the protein CSGTGLGDYNEQFF.

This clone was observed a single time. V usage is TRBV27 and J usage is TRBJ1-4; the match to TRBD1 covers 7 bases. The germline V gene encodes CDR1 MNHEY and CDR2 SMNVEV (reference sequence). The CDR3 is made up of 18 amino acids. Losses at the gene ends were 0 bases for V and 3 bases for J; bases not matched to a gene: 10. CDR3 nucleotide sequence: TGTGCCAGCAGTTTATCAGTGGCAGGGGGGTACGCTAATGAAAAACTGTTTTTT. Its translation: CASSLSVAGGYANEKLFF.

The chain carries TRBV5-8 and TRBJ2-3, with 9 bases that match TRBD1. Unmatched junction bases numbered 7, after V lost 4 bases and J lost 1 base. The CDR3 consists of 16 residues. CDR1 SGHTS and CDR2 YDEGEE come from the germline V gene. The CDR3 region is CASSPGTGIGTDTQYF. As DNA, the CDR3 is TGTGCCAGCAGCCCCGGGACAGGGATAGGCACAGATACGCAGTATTTT.

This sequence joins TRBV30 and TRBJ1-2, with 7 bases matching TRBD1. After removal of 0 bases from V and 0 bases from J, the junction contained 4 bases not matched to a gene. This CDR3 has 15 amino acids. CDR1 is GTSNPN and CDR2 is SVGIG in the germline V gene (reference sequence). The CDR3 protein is CAWSVRGRANYGYTF. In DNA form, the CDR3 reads TGTGCCTGGAGTGTGAGGGGGCGGGCTAACTATGGCTACACCTTC.

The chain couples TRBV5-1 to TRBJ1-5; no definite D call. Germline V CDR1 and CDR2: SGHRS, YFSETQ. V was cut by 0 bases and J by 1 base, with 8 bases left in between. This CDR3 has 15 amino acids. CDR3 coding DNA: TGCGCCAGCAGCTTGGCACCTGGGAGCAATCAGCCCCAGCATTTT. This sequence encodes CASSLAPGSNQPQHF.